The subject of this entry is one T cell receptor beta chain. The antigen is unknown. Using immunoSEQ multiplex PCR, the repertoire was profiled, and TCRdb retains in-frame clones only, with some absent. The sample consists of about 120,000 clones, 70% to 90% of them appearing once. Doses given second, at about 4 or about 12 weeks, were pooled. Per the germline V gene, CDR1 is SGHTS and CDR2 is YDEGEE. This CDR3 has 14 amino acids. Trimming shortened V by 0 bases and J by 1 base, and 5 bases separated the two germline ends. The data stem from a study of T cell responses to AZD1222 COVID-19 vaccine. Overall study results and limits: Females made up more of the donors, who were largely white British, and clonal diversity may have come out too low. Only 5 or 6 people who got AZD1222 tested seropositive at baseline.

This clonotype was sampled from an adult who received the AZD1222 COVID-19 vaccine. The starting material was peripheral blood, obtained 28 days after the second AZD1222 dose. The chain uses TRBV5-8 and TRBJ1-5; D is ambiguous. Written as DNA, the CDR3 is TGTGCCAGCAGCTTGGGGCTAAGCAATCAGCCCCAGCATTTT. This encodes CASSLGLSNQPQHF. Full variable domain (outside the CDR3, taken from reference TRBV5-8 and TRBJ1-5): EAGVTQSPTHLIKTRGQQATLRCSPISGHTSVYWYQQALGLGLQFLLWYDEGEERNRGNFPPRFSGRQFPNYSSELNVNALELEDSALYLCASSLGLSNQPQHFGDGTRLSIL.